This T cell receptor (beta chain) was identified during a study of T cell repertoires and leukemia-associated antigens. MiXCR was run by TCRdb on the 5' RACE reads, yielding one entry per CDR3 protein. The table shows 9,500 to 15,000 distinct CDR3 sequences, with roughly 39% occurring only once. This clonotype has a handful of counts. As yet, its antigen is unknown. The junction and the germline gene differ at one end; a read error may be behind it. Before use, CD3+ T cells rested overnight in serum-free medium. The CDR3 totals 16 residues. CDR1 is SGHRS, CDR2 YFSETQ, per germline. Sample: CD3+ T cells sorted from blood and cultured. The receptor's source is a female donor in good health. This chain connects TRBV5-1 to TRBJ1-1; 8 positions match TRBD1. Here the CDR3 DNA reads TGCACCAGCAGCCCGGTTTCGGGGACAGGTAGCACTGAAGCTTTCTTT. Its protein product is CTSSPVSGTGSTEAFF.